This T cell receptor (beta chain) was identified in a study of CD8+ T cells in alopecia areata. Study-wide results and limits: Under tofacitinib, numerous expanded lesional clonotypes remained detectable in scalp and blood. The study found TCR sharing across patients less clear than in mice, possibly for HLA reasons. Higher clonality than in normal scalp was seen in lesional scalp, especially alopecia totalis/universalis.

Sequencing templates came from extracted RNA that was reverse transcribed into cDNA. Using immunoSEQ multiplex PCR, the repertoire was profiled, and TCRdb retains in-frame clones only, with some absent. The sample lists 120,000 to 150,000 clones; 75% to 85% were seen once. Of note for this clone: Its antigen remains unknown.

As to treatment: oral pan-JAK inhibitor, 5-10 mg twice daily. Both peripheral blood and punch biopsies of lesional scalp skin were obtained from patients who had alopecia areata. The CDR3 length is 15 residues. Losses at the gene ends were 3 bases for V and 5 bases for J; bases not matched to a gene: 8. Germline V lookup: CDR1 PRHDT, CDR2 FYEKMQ (reference sequence). This chain connects TRBV13 to TRBJ2-3, with 7 bases aligning to TRBD2. This TCR derives from a human donor with alopecia areata. Source: CD8+ T cells sorted from blood, taken at week 4, from a patient treated with tofacitinib. The CDR3 DNA is TGTGCCAGCAGCTTCAGCGAGATAGCGGGAGATACGCAGTATTTT. The encoded protein is CASSFSEIAGDTQYF.